This T cell receptor beta chain was sequenced for a study of blood T cell repertoires in COVID-19. Study context: Samples taken during acute and convalescent COVID-19 were collected in the United States, Italy and Spain. From T cells, B-cell-depleted T cells, or PBMCs came the material, which was cDNA or gDNA.

The authors' processing: Estimation of nucleated cell counts was performed using reference gene primer amplification. Generated by immunoSEQ multiplex PCR, the TCRdb table keeps only in-frame clones and is missing some. That table gives V, J and clone size, and the DNA gave D and trimming. The sample has 150,000 or so clones, under 95% seen once. The CDR3 sequence is 18 residues long. Germline V gene sequence: CDR1 SEHNR, CDR2 FQNEAQ (reference sequence). The V and J ends lost 1 base and 3 bases respectively, with 19 bases between them. What was sequenced was peripheral blood. The chain links TRBV7-9 to TRBJ2-1, with D possibly TRBD2 on 6 matching bases. The clonotype comes from a young man with acute or convalescent COVID-19. This CDR3 is CASSLGGVTYPNYNEQFF. CDR3 DNA sequence: TGTGCCAGCAGCTTAGGGGGGGTTACGTACCCTAACTACAATGAGCAGTTCTTC.